This TCR beta chain was documented in a study of tumor and adjacent non-tumor tissue in lung cancer. Study context: Patients were aged about 30 to 76, ten or so men and roughly five women, stage I to III. Study results and limitations: Top 100 clones took a larger repertoire share in normal lung.

A modified ARM-PCR protocol with three rounds of nested PCR amplified TCRbeta. One entry per CDR3 protein results from TCRdb running MiXCR on the multiplex PCR reads. Seen here are tens of thousands of distinct CDR3 sequences, less than 70% observed once, and the top ten hold around 20%. The CDR3 is 18 amino acids. CDR1 and CDR2 (germline): SGHAT, FQNNGV. The V gene lost 9 bases and the J gene lost 1 base, with 25 bases spanning the gap. Regarding this clonotype: The antigen remains unidentified.

This sample's RNA came from whole unsorted tissue. The normal lung tissue was taken more than 3 cm from the tumor edge. This chain links TRBV11-2 with TRBJ2-4; D gene ambiguous. The receptor was isolated from a woman between 40 and 50 years old with non-small cell lung cancer. The specimen sequenced was distant non-tumor lung tissue. The CDR3 nucleotides read TGTGCCAGTAACTCCTTGACCGGTTATCTGAGCGCCAAAAACATTCAGTACTTC. This translates into CASNSLTGYLSAKNIQYF.